The rows below give T cell receptor beta chains drawn from one sample of a study of patients and donors after allogeneic stem cell transplantation. From the RT-PCR reads, TCRdb called clonotypes with MiXCR, one entry per CDR3 protein. This sample carries 400,000 to 450,000 distinct CDR3 sequences, roughly 17% of them seen once, and the ten largest clones take 7% to 7.5%. The sample taken for sequencing was blood, either unsorted or a sorted T cell fraction (not recorded which). These receptors were obtained from a human donor who was either an allogeneic HSCT recipient or a stem cell or donor lymphocyte infusion donor (not recorded which). It is not recorded whose cells these are; they may come from a transplant donor. Each CDR3 is given with its conserved first and last residue. The order of the fields is J gene, V gene, D gene, clone size, CDR3 protein, CDR3 DNA. The D gene is left open where the match is weak. Size is stated for part of the rows, as once, few or many counts, or as a class when the clone is expanded.

>TRBJ2-7|TRBV29-1|TRBD1|few
CSVPGQESYEQYF
TGCAGCGTTCCGGGACAGGAATCCTACGAGCAGTACTTC
>TRBJ2-2|TRBV19|NA|NA
CASTSRWGANTGELFF
TGTGCCAGTACCTCTCGCTGGGGCGCGAACACCGGGGAGCTGTTTTTT
>TRBJ1-2|TRBV5-1|NA|NA
CASSLAGGRVRYGYTF
TGCGCCAGCAGCTTGGCCGGGGGGCGGGTGCGCTATGGCTACACCTTC
>TRBJ2-1|TRBV5-4|TRBD1|NA
CASSPLNRGTEQFF
TGTGCCAGCAGCCCACTTAACAGGGGGACTGAGCAGTTCTTC
>TRBJ1-2|TRBV5-5|TRBD1|NA
CASRGDGTGGILGYGYTF
TGTGCCAGCAGAGGAGACGGGACAGGGGGTATTTTGGGTTATGGCTACACCTTC
>TRBJ2-5|TRBV5-6|TRBD1|NA
CASSPAYDRATQETQYF
TGTGCCAGCAGCCCCGCCTACGACAGGGCTACTCAAGAGACCCAGTACTTC
>TRBJ2-1|TRBV9|NA|few
CASSVRDTNSYNEQFF
TGTGCCAGCAGCGTAAGGGACACTAACTCCTACAATGAGCAGTTCTTC
>TRBJ2-5|TRBV12-3/TRBV12-4|TRBD1|NA
CASSHYRGQETQYF
TGTGCCAGCAGTCACTACAGGGGGCAAGAGACCCAGTACTTC
>TRBJ2-7|TRBV20-1|TRBD2|NA
CSARDPAGGPYEQYF
TGCAGTGCTAGAGATCCTGCGGGGGGTCCCTACGAGCAGTACTTC
>TRBJ2-1|TRBV20-1|NA|NA
CSADSGQNEQFF
TGCAGTGCGGACAGTGGTCAGAATGAGCAGTTCTTC
>TRBJ1-1|TRBV29-1|NA|few
CSVDWLAEAFF
TGCAGCGTTGATTGGTTGGCTGAAGCTTTCTTT
>TRBJ2-7|TRBV5-1|NA|NA
CASQDRASYEQYF
TGCGCCAGCCAAGACCGAGCCTCCTACGAGCAGTACTTC
>TRBJ1-4|TRBV20-1|NA|NA
CSASTDSATNEKLFF
TGCAGTGCTAGCACAGACTCCGCAACTAATGAAAAACTGTTTTTT
>TRBJ2-4|TRBV20-1|NA|few
CSARESGLGNIQYF
TGCAGTGCTAGAGAAAGCGGGCTAGGGAACATTCAGTACTTC
>TRBJ2-3|TRBV20-1|TRBD2|few
CSARGGTTRSDTQYF
TGCAGTGCTAGAGGGGGGACTACGAGATCAGATACGCAGTATTTT
>TRBJ2-3|TRBV7-9|TRBD1|NA
CASSQRGLSGTDTQYF
TGTGCCAGCAGCCAAAGGGGGCTTAGCGGCACAGATACGCAGTATTTT
>TRBJ1-4|TRBV12-3/TRBV12-4|NA|NA
CASSHYREEKLFF
TGTGCCAGCAGTCACTACAGGGAGGAAAAACTGTTTTTT
>TRBJ1-2|TRBV6-5|NA|few
CASSYWDPSSGGYTF
TGTGCCAGCAGTTACTGGGACCCCTCGTCGGGTGGCTACACCTTC
>TRBJ2-3|TRBV7-2|NA|NA
CASSPHYSTDTQYF
TGTGCCAGCAGCCCGCACTACAGCACAGATACGCAGTATTTT
>TRBJ2-6|TRBV6-1|NA|few
CASSVSGKWGANVLTF
TGTGCCAGCAGTGTCTCGGGAAAATGGGGGGCCAACGTCCTGACTTTC
>TRBJ2-1|TRBV19|TRBD2|NA
CASSIFPGLAAYNEQFF
TGTGCCAGTAGTATCTTTCCGGGACTAGCGGCATACAATGAGCAGTTCTTC
>TRBJ2-3|TRBV27|TRBD1|once
CASTPRTGAGPDTQYF
TGTGCCAGCACCCCGCGGACAGGGGCTGGCCCAGATACGCAGTATTTT
>TRBJ2-3|TRBV5-6|TRBD1|NA
CASSLEGQVTDTQYF
TGTGCCAGCAGCTTGGAGGGACAGGTCACAGATACGCAGTATTTT
>TRBJ2-3|TRBV4-3|NA|few
CASSQVVGSDTQYF
TGCGCCAGCAGCCAAGTCGTAGGATCTGATACGCAGTATTTT
>TRBJ2-5|TRBV4-1|NA|NA
CASSQDQRETQYF
TGCGCCAGCAGCCAAGATCAAAGAGAGACCCAGTACTTC
>TRBJ2-7|TRBV19|NA|NA
CASSIGPGRDYEQYF
TGTGCCAGTAGTATAGGTCCCGGGAGAGACTACGAGCAGTACTTC
>TRBJ2-3|TRBV20-1|NA|few
CSAYPLDWNLSTDTQYF
TGCAGTGCCTACCCGTTGGACTGGAATCTTAGCACAGATACGCAGTATTTT
>TRBJ2-7|TRBV4-1|TRBD1|NA
CASSEDRAYEQYF
TGCGCCAGCAGCGAGGACAGGGCCTACGAGCAGTACTTC
>TRBJ2-7|TRBV21-1|NA|NA
CASRGSTGSRYEQYF
TGTGCCAGCAGGGGTTCGACAGGGTCTAGATACGAGCAGTACTTC
>TRBJ2-3|TRBV7-8|NA|NA
CASSHPGGGPTDTQYF
TGTGCCAGCAGCCACCCCGGCGGGGGCCCCACAGATACGCAGTATTTT
>TRBJ2-7|TRBV5-1|NA|NA
CASSLMSGHNYEQYF
TGCGCCAGCAGCTTGATGTCAGGGCATAATTACGAGCAGTACTTC
>TRBJ1-5|TRBV15|TRBD1|few
CATSRTGNQPQHF
TGTGCCACCAGCAGGACAGGGAATCAGCCCCAGCATTTT
>TRBJ2-1|TRBV5-1|NA|many
CASSLPGGNFDEQFF
TGCGCCAGCAGCTTGCCGGGTGGAAATTTCGATGAGCAGTTCTTC
>TRBJ2-1|TRBV20-1|TRBD1|NA
CSARGDRGRGGEQFF
TGCAGTGCTAGAGGGGACAGGGGGCGCGGGGGTGAGCAGTTCTTC
>TRBJ2-7|TRBV5-1|NA|NA
CASSLIPDTAYEQYF
TGCGCCAGCAGCTTGATCCCGGACACAGCCTACGAGCAGTACTTC
>TRBJ2-1|TRBV7-3|TRBD2|few
CASRKESGNLYNEQFF
TGTGCCAGCAGGAAGGAAAGCGGGAACCTTTACAATGAGCAGTTCTTC
>TRBJ2-1|TRBV20-1|NA|NA
CSANGASSYNEQFF
TGCAGTGCTAACGGGGCCAGCTCCTACAATGAGCAGTTCTTC
>TRBJ2-5|TRBV18|TRBD2|NA
CASSPLGLAGLKETQYF
TGTGCCAGCTCACCACTCGGACTAGCGGGGCTCAAAGAGACCCAGTACTTC
>TRBJ2-7|TRBV5-1|NA|NA
CASSLSAKAYEQYF
TGCGCCAGCAGCTTATCTGCTAAAGCCTACGAGCAGTACTTC
>TRBJ1-5|TRBV28|NA|few
CASSLWETIRGNQPQHF
TGTGCCAGCAGTTTATGGGAGACCATTAGGGGCAATCAGCCCCAGCATTTT
>TRBJ2-1|TRBV6-2/TRBV6-3|TRBD2|few
CASSFSGGAKKSEQFF
TGTGCCAGCAGTTTTAGCGGGGGGGCAAAGAAGAGTGAGCAGTTCTTC
>TRBJ2-2|TRBV6-2/TRBV6-3|NA|few
CASTQGSNTGELFF
TGTGCCAGCACGCAGGGTTCGAACACCGGGGAGCTGTTTTTT
>TRBJ1-1|TRBV7-8|NA|many
CASSPLLTGTEAFF
TGTGCCAGCAGCCCACTTTTGACTGGCACTGAAGCTTTCTTT
>TRBJ2-7|TRBV7-9|NA|NA
CASSSQWRGPSYEQYF
TGTGCCAGCAGCTCCCAGTGGAGGGGGCCCTCCTACGAGCAGTACTTC
>TRBJ2-7|TRBV14|TRBD1|NA
CASSQPDRDHEQYF
TGTGCCAGCAGCCAACCGGACAGGGATCACGAGCAGTACTTC
>TRBJ2-3|TRBV12-3/TRBV12-4|TRBD1|few
CASSSLIRTGEVDTQYF
TGTGCCAGCAGTTCCCTAATTAGGACAGGGGAGGTGGATACGCAGTATTTT
>TRBJ2-5|TRBV15|NA|NA
CATSRDYGTTQETQYF
TGTGCCACCAGCAGAGATTACGGGACCACCCAAGAGACCCAGTACTTC
>TRBJ2-1|TRBV5-1|TRBD2|NA
CASSLRLAGGGHNEQFF
TGCGCCAGCAGCTTGCGGCTAGCGGGGGGGGGACACAATGAGCAGTTCTTC
>TRBJ1-6|TRBV5-1|NA|many
CASSRRDRDSPLHF
TGCGCCAGCAGCCGCCGAGACAGAGATTCACCCCTCCACTTT
>TRBJ2-3|TRBV15|NA|NA
CATSRDAGPGGPTDTQYF
TGTGCCACCAGCAGAGATGCGGGGCCAGGGGGGCCCACAGATACGCAGTATTTT
>TRBJ2-2|TRBV6-1|NA|NA
CASSGGPRGGELFF
TGTGCCAGCAGTGGGGGACCTCGGGGCGGGGAGCTGTTTTTT
>TRBJ2-5|TRBV15|NA|NA
CATSTGQTGGETQYF
TGTGCCACCAGCACCGGACAGACGGGGGGAGAGACCCAGTACTTC
>TRBJ1-1|TRBV6-2/TRBV6-3|NA|NA
CASNLQANTEAFF
TGTGCCAGCAACCTACAGGCGAACACTGAAGCTTTCTTT
>TRBJ2-1|TRBV7-6|NA|few
CASSLERTADNEQFF
TGTGCCAGCAGCTTAGAGAGGACAGCCGACAATGAGCAGTTCTTC
>TRBJ1-2|TRBV7-2|TRBD1|many
CASSQDRDYGYTF
TGTGCCAGCAGCCAGGACAGGGACTATGGCTACACCTTC